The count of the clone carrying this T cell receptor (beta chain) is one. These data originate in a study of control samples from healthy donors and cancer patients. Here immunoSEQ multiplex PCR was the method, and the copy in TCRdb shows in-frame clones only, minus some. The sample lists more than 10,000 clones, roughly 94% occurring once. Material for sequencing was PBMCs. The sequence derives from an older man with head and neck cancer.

CDR3 amino acids: CASSQRTAKYNSPLHF. The CDR3 DNA reads as TGCGCCAGCAGTCAACGCACAGCGAAATATAATTCACCCCTCCACTTT. The chain joins TRBV23-1 to TRBJ1-6; D is unresolved. TRBV23-1 is an ORF, and what it does is uncertain. V lost 2 bases and J 4 bases, leaving 12 bases between the germline ends. This CDR3 contains 16 residues.